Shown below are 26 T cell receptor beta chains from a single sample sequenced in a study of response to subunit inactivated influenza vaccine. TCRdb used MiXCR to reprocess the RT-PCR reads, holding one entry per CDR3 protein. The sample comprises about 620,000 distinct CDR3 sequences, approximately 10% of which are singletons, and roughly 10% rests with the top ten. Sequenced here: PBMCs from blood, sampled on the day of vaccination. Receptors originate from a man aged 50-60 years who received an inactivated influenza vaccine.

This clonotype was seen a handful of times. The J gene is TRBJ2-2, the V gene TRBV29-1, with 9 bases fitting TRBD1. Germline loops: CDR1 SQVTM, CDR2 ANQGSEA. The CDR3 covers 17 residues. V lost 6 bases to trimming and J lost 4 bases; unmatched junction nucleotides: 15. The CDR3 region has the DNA TGCAGCGTCTCCGGGAAGGGACAGGGTGGGGGCACCGGGGAGCTGTTTTTT. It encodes CSVSGKGQGGGTGELFF.

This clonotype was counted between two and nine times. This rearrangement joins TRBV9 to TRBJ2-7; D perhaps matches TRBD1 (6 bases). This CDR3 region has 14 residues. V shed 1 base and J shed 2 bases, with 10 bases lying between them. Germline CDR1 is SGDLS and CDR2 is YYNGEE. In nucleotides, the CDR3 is TGTGCCAGCAGCGTACAGGGGTTTCCCTACGAGCAGTACTTC. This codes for CASSVQGFPYEQYF.

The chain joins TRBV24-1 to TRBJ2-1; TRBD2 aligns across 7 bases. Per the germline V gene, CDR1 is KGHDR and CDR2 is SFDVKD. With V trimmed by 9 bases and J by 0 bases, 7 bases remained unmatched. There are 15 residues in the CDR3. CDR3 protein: CATSPGGSSYNEQFF. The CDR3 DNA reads TGTGCCACCTCCCCCGGGGGGAGCTCCTACAATGAGCAGTTCTTC.

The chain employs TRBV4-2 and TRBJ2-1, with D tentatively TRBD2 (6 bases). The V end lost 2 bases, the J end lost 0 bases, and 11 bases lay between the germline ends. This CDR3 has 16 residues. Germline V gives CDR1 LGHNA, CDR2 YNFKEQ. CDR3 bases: TGTGCCAGCAGCCAAACTCTAGCGAGCTCCTACAATGAGCAGTTCTTC. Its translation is CASSQTLASSYNEQFF.

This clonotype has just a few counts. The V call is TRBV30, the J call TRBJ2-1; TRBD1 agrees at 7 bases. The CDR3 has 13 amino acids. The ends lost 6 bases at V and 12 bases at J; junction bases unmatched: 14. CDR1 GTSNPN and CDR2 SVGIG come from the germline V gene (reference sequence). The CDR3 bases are TGTGCCTGTCCAGGACAGGTGGGGTCGGGGCAGTTCTTC. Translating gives CACPGQVGSGQFF.

The CDR3: CASGAYSFF. CDR3 coding DNA: TGTGCCAGCGGCGCGTATTCGTTCTTC. The J gene is TRBJ2-1, the V gene TRBV28; D is ambiguous. The CDR3 covers 9 residues. Germline loops: CDR1 MDHEN, CDR2 SYDVKM. V dropped 8 bases and J dropped 15 bases, with 11 bases sitting between them. Variable domain in full (rest from reference TRBV28 and TRBJ2-1): DVKVTQSSRYLVKRTGEKVFLECVQDMDHENMFWYRQDPGLGLRLIYFSYDVKMKEKGDIPEGYSVSREKKERFSLILESASTNQTSMYLCASGAYSFFGPGTRLTVL.

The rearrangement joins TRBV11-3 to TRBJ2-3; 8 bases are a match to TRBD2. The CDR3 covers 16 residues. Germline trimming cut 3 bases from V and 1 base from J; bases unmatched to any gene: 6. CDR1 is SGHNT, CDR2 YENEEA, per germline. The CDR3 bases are TGTGCCAGCAGCTTCGGGCTAGCGGGCCGCACAGATACGCAGTATTTT. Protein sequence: CASSFGLAGRTDTQYF.

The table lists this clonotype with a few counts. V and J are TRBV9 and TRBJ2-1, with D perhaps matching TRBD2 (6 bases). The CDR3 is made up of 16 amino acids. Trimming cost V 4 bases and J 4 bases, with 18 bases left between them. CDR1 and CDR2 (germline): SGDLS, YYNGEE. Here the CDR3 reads CASSQSAGLIYNEQFF. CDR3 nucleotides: TGTGCCAGCAGCCAATCTGCGGGACTCATTTACAATGAGCAGTTCTTC.

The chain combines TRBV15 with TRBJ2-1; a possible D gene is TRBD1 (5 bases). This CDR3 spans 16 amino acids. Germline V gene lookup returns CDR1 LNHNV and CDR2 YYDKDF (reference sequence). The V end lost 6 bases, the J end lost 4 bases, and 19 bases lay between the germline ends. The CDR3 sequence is CATRSLGAGKYNEQFF. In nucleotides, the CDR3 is TGTGCCACCAGATCCCTTGGGGCAGGAAAATACAATGAGCAGTTCTTC.

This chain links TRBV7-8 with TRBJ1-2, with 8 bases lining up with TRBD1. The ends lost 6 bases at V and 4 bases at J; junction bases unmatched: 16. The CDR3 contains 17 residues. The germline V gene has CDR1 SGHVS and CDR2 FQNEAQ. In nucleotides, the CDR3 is TGTGCCAGCAGTCAACAGGGGGGCCCACTACCAATCTATGGCTACACCTTC. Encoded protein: CASSQQGGPLPIYGYTF. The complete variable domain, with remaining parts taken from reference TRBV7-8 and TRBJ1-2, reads GAGVSQSPRYKVAKRGQDVALRCDPISGHVSLFWYQQALGQGPEFLTYFQNEAQLDKSGLPSDRFFAERPEGSVSTLKIQRTQQEDSAVYLCASSQQGGPLPIYGYTFGSGTRLTVV.

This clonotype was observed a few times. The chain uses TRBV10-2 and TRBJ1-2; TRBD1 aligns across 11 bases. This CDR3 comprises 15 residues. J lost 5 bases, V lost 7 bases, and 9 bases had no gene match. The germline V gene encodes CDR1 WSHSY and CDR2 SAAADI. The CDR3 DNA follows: TGCGCCAGCAAAGGGGTAGGACAGGGGGCGTATGGCTACACCTTC. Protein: CASKGVGQGAYGYTF.

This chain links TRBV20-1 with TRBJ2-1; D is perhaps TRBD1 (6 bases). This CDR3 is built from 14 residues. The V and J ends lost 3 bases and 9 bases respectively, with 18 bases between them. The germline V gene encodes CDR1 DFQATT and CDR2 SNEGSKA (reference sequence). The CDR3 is CSASGGEEIGEQFF. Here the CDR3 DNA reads TGCAGTGCTAGTGGGGGCGAGGAGATCGGTGAGCAGTTCTTC.

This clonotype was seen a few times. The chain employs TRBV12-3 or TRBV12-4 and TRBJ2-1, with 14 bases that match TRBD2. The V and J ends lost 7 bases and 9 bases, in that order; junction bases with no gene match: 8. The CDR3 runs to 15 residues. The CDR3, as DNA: TGTGCCAGCAAATCGGGACTAGCGGGAGTATTTGAGCAGTTCTTC. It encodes CASKSGLAGVFEQFF.

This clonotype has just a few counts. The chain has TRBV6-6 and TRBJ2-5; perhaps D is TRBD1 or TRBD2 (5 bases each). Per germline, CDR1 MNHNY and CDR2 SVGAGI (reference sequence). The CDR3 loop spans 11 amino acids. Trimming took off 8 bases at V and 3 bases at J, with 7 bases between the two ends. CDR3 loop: CASGTEETQYF. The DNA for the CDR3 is TGTGCCAGCGGGACCGAAGAGACCCAGTACTTC.

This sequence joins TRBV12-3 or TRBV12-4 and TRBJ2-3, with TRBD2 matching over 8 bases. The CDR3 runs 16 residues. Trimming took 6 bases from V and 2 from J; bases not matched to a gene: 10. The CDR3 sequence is CASRGARGGSTDTQYF. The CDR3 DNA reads TGTGCCAGCAGGGGGGCCCGGGGGGGATCCACAGATACGCAGTATTTT.

This CDR3 is CASSPQGRGAKSYEQYF. In nucleotides, the CDR3 is TGTGCCAGCAGTCCCCAGGGCCGGGGGGCGAAGTCCTACGAGCAGTACTTC. The chain uses TRBV6-2 or TRBV6-3 and TRBJ2-7; D may be TRBD2 (7 bases). CDR1 is MNHEY, CDR2 SVGEGT, per germline. V lost 5 bases to trimming and J lost 1 base, with 21 bases between them. The CDR3 runs to 17 residues.

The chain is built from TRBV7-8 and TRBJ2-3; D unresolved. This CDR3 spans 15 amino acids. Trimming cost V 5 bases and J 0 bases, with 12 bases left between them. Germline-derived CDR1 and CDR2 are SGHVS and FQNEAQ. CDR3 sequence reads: CASSPDGLSTDTQYF. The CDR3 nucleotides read TGTGCCAGCAGCCCGGACGGGCTTAGCACAGATACGCAGTATTTT.

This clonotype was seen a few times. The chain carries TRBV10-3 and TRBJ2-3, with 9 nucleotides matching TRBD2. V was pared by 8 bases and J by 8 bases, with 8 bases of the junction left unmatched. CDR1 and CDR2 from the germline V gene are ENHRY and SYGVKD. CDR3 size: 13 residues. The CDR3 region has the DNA TGTGCCATCCGGGCGGGAGGGCCAACTACGCAGTATTTT. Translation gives CAIRAGGPTTQYF.

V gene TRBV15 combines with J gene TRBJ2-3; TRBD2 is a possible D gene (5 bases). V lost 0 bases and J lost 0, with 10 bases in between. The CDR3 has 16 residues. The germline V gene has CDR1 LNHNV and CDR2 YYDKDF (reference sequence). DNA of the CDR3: TGTGCCACCAGCAGAGATCTAGCCCTAAGCACAGATACGCAGTATTTT. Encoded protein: CATSRDLALSTDTQYF.

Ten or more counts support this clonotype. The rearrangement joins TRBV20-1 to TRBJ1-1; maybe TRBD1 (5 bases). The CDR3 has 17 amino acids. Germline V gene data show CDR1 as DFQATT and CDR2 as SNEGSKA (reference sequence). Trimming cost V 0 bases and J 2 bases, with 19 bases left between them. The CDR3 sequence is CSAREGGLKSGNTEAFF. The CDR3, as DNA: TGCAGTGCTAGAGAGGGGGGACTGAAGAGCGGAAACACTGAAGCTTTCTTT.

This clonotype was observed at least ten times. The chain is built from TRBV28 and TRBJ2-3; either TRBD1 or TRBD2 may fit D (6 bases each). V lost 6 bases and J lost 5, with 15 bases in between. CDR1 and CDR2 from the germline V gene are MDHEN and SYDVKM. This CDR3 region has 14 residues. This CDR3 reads CASSQGGQGDTQYF. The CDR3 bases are TGTGCCAGCAGCCAAGGGGGGCAGGGAGATACGCAGTATTTT.

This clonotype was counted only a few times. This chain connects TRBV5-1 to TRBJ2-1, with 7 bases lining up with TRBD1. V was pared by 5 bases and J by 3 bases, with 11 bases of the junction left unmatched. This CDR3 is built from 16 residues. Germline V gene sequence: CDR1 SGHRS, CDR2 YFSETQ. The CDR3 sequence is CASRQSRDSSYNEQFF. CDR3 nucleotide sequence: TGCGCCAGCAGACAAAGCCGGGACAGTAGCTACAATGAGCAGTTCTTC.

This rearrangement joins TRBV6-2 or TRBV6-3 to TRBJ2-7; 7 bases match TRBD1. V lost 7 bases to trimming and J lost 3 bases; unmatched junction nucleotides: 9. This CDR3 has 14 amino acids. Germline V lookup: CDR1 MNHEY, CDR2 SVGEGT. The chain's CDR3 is CASKPGQPIYEQYF. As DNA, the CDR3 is TGTGCCAGCAAACCGGGACAGCCGATCTACGAGCAGTACTTC.

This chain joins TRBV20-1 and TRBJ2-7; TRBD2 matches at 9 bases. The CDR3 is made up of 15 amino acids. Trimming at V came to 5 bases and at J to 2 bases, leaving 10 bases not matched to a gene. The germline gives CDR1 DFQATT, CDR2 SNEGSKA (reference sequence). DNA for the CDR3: TGCAGTGCTCCCCCAAGCGGGGGGTCCCCCTACGAGCAGTACTTC. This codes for CSAPPSGGSPYEQYF.

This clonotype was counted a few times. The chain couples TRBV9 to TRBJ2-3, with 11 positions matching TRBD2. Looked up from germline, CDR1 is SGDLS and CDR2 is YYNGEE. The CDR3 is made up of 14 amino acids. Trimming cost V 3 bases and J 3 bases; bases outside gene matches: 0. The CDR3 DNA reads TGTGCCAGCAGCGGACTAGCGGGGACAGATACGCAGTATTTT. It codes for CASSGLAGTDTQYF.

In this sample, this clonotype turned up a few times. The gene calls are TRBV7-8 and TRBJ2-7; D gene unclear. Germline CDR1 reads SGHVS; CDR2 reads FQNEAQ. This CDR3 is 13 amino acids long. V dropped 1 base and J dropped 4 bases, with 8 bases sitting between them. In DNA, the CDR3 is TGTGCCAGCAGCTTAGGATATGAGTACGAGCAGTACTTC. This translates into CASSLGYEYEQYF. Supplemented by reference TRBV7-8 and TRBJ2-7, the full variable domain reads GAGVSQSPRYKVAKRGQDVALRCDPISGHVSLFWYQQALGQGPEFLTYFQNEAQLDKSGLPSDRFFAERPEGSVSTLKIQRTQQEDSAVYLCASSLGYEYEQYFGPGTRLTVT.